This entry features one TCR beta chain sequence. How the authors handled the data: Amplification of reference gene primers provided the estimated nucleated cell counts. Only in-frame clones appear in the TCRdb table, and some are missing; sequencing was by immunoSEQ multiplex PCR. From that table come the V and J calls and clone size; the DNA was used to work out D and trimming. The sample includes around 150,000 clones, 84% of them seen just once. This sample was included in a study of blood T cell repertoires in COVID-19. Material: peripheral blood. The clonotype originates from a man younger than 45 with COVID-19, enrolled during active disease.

CDR3 sequence (DNA): TGTGCCAGCAGCCTACTAGCGGCGGAGGTTCTCCGCGACGAGCAGTACTTC. As protein: CASSLLAAEVLRDEQYF. The V call is TRBV5-6, the J call TRBJ2-7; TRBD2 agrees at 8 bases. CDR1 SGHDT and CDR2 YYEEEE come from the germline V gene. This CDR3 has 17 residues. J lost 5 bases, V lost 4 bases, and 17 bases had no gene match.